This paragraph reports one T cell receptor (beta chain). These data come from a study of blood T cell repertoires in COVID-19. Looking at the study overall: PBMCs, B-cell-depleted T cells, or T cells provided the cDNA or gDNA that made up the material.

Original analysis: Reference gene primer amplification gave nucleated cell count estimates. Sequenced by immunoSEQ multiplex PCR; TCRdb stores in-frame clones only, minus some. V, J and clone size derive from that table, while D and trimming were established from the DNA sequence. The table lists roughly 120,000 clones, about 88% of them singletons. V lost 5 bases to trimming and J lost 4 bases, with 13 bases between them. The CDR3 length is 14 residues. In germline, CDR1 is SGHAT, CDR2 FQNNGV. This TCR was recovered from a man between 50 and 59 years old with active COVID-19. The chain links TRBV11-2 to TRBJ2-3; D unclear. The source material was peripheral blood. The CDR3: CASSRVARADTQYF. CDR3 bases: TGTGCCAGCAGCCGGGTGGCCCGGGCAGATACGCAGTATTTT.